The 27 T cell receptor beta chains presented below share a single source sample, sequenced in a study of T cells in Graves' hyperthyroidism and ophthalmopathy. The CDR3 regions of TCR beta were amplified from RNA transcripts. The TCR CDR3 was amplified in a first-round RT-PCR using the HTBI primer set. TCRdb used MiXCR to reprocess the multiplex PCR reads, holding one entry per CDR3 protein. Of hundreds of thousands of distinct CDR3 sequences listed, around a quarter were seen once; the top ten hold about a quarter. Sequenced material: blood. The origin of the receptors is a middle-aged man with Graves' hyperthyroidism that later progressed to Graves' ophthalmopathy.

The rearrangement uses TRBV5-1 and TRBJ1-3; D not certain. The germline gives CDR1 SGHRS, CDR2 YFSETQ. The CDR3 is 16 residues long. V was cut by 0 bases and J by 0 bases, with 10 bases left in between. The chain's CDR3 is CASSLEGLSSGNTIYF. The CDR3 coding sequence is TGCGCCAGCAGCTTGGAAGGACTAAGCTCTGGAAACACCATATATTTT.

This clonotype came up many times. The chain has TRBV20-1 and TRBJ1-1; D unclear. Germline CDR1 reads DFQATT; CDR2 reads SNEGSKA (reference sequence). The CDR3 spans 14 residues. The germline V and J ends were trimmed by 5 bases and 0 bases, with 13 bases remaining between them. The CDR3 bases are TGCAGTGCTCGCGAACAGCCCATGAACACTGAAGCTTTCTTT. Translating gives CSAREQPMNTEAFF.

This CDR3 reads CATSRGGGNKPEQYF. The CDR3 coding sequence is TGTGCCACCAGCAGAGGGGGAGGGAATAAGCCCGAGCAGTACTTC. The J gene is TRBJ2-7, the V gene TRBV15; 7 bases map to TRBD2. Germline-derived CDR1 and CDR2 are LNHNV and YYDKDF (reference sequence). There are 15 residues in the CDR3. J lost 6 bases, V lost 1 base, and 9 bases had no gene match.

This clonotype was detected ten times or more. V is TRBV7-9 and J is TRBJ2-7, with TRBD2 identical over 11 bases. Trimming removed 5 bases from V and 5 bases from J; junction bases left unmatched: 11. CDR3 length equals 16 residues. CDR1 is SEHNR, CDR2 FQNEAQ, per germline (reference sequence). The CDR3 DNA reads as TGTGCCAGCAGCACTTGGACTAGCGGGCTCGGAAACGAGCAGTACTTC. Residues: CASSTWTSGLGNEQYF.

This clonotype was seen repeatedly, ten times or more. The chain has TRBV15 and TRBJ2-5; 10 bases align to TRBD1. CDR3 length: 14 amino acids. J gave up 5 bases and V 3 bases, and 3 bases lay outside the gene matches. Germline V CDR1 and CDR2: LNHNV, YYDKDF (reference sequence). In nucleotides, the CDR3 is TGTGCCACCAGCAGGACAGGGGGCGGTGAGACCCAGTACTTC. Protein sequence: CATSRTGGGETQYF.

The rearrangement uses TRBV6-1 and TRBJ1-5, with D possibly being TRBD1 (5 bases). With 6 bases removed from V and 1 base from J, the gap between germline ends came to 13 bases. Germline CDR1 MNHNS, CDR2 SASEGT. This CDR3 is 15 amino acids long. The CDR3 sequence is CASRTTGGSNQPQHF. The CDR3, as DNA: TGTGCCAGCAGGACGACTGGGGGGAGCAATCAGCCCCAGCATTTT.

This clonotype was seen only once. V usage is TRBV2 and J usage is TRBJ1-1, with TRBD1 as a possible D gene (5 bases). Trimming removed 0 bases at V and 0 bases at J, with 8 bases between. Germline CDR1 SNHLY, CDR2 FYNNEI. The CDR3 runs to 15 residues. The CDR3 region is CASSEAGAVNTEAFF. In nucleotides, the CDR3 is TGTGCCAGCAGTGAAGCCGGGGCAGTGAACACTGAAGCTTTCTTT.

V gene TRBV6-5 combines with J gene TRBJ1-1; TRBD1 is a possible D gene (6 bases). CDR3 size: 15 residues. Trimming took off 2 bases at V and 4 bases at J, with 14 bases between the two ends. CDR1 and CDR2 (germline): MNHEY, SVGAGI. The CDR3 sequence: CASSYNVRQATEAFF. The CDR3 bases are TGTGCCAGCAGTTACAACGTGAGACAGGCCACTGAAGCTTTCTTT.

In this sample, this clonotype turned up many times. The chain carries TRBV29-1 and TRBJ2-3; TRBD1 is a possible D gene (5 bases). CDR3 length: 13 amino acids. Trimming pared 4 bases from V and 3 bases from J, leaving 11 bases between. Germline V gene lookup returns CDR1 SQVTM and CDR2 ANQGSEA. The CDR3 nucleotides read TGCAGCGTTGCCAGGGCTAAAACAGATACGCAGTATTTT. Its translation: CSVARAKTDTQYF.

This clonotype was observed at least ten times. The chain carries TRBV6-1 and TRBJ1-2; D unclear. The CDR3 extends over 13 amino acids. Germline CDR1 is MNHNS and CDR2 is SASEGT. The V and J ends lost 8 bases and 2 bases respectively, with 12 bases between them. CDR3 loop: CASSPAANYGYTF. The CDR3 DNA reads as TGTGCCAGCTCACCAGCAGCAAACTATGGCTACACCTTC.

This clonotype was seen at least ten times. The chain employs TRBV13 and TRBJ1-2, with a tentative D call TRBD1 (5 bases). Germline loops: CDR1 PRHDT, CDR2 FYEKMQ (reference sequence). The V end lost 5 bases, the J end lost 8 bases, and 12 bases lay between the germline ends. The CDR3 contains 12 residues. The CDR3 nucleotides read TGTGCCAGCAGCCTTAGACAGCGAGGCTACACCTTC. It yields the protein CASSLRQRGYTF.

The J gene is TRBJ2-5, the V gene TRBV6-4, with unresolved D. The CDR3 extends over 13 amino acids. From germline, CDR1 is MRHNA and CDR2 SNTAGT. V was trimmed by 3 bases and J by 5 bases, leaving 10 bases between them. As DNA, the CDR3 is TGTGCCAGCAGTGAGGGTCAGACGGAGACCCAGTACTTC. This gives the protein CASSEGQTETQYF.

The sample holds many counts of this clonotype. The gene calls are TRBV11-2 and TRBJ1-1, with D unresolved. The CDR3 totals 13 residues. Trimming took 6 bases from V and 4 from J, leaving 12 bases between them. Germline assignment: CDR1 SGHAT and CDR2 FQNNGV. The chain's CDR3 is CASSTGMATEAFF. Here the CDR3 DNA reads TGTGCCAGCAGTACGGGGATGGCCACTGAAGCTTTCTTT.

This clonotype was counted ten times or more. The chain is built from TRBV12-3 or TRBV12-4 and TRBJ2-5, with 7 bases matching TRBD2. The CDR3 covers 14 residues. Trimming cost V 7 bases and J 4 bases; bases outside gene matches: 9. The CDR3 is CASKRAGTTETQYF. In DNA, the CDR3 is TGTGCCAGCAAGAGAGCCGGGACTACAGAGACCCAGTACTTC.

This clonotype was counted many times. V gene TRBV19 combines with J gene TRBJ2-2, with 12 bases identical to TRBD2. The CDR3 consists of 16 residues. Per the germline V gene, CDR1 is LNHDA and CDR2 is SQIVND (reference sequence). Unmatched junction bases numbered 9, after V lost 7 bases and J lost 6 bases. The chain's CDR3 is CASTGLRLAGAGELFF. CDR3 nucleotides: TGTGCCAGTACCGGTCTGAGACTAGCGGGAGCCGGGGAGCTGTTTTTT.

This clonotype was recorded at least ten times. The rearrangement uses TRBV15 and TRBJ1-5, with 9 bases lining up with TRBD1. The CDR3 covers 15 residues. The ends lost 3 bases at V and 7 bases at J; junction bases unmatched: 7. Germline lookup yields CDR1 LNHNV and CDR2 YYDKDF (reference sequence). This CDR3 is CATSRDRGSGQPQHF. CDR3 bases: TGTGCCACCAGCAGGGACAGGGGATCCGGCCAGCCCCAGCATTTT.

At least ten counts were recorded for this clonotype. This chain connects TRBV20-1 to TRBJ1-1; 12 nucleotides align to TRBD1. This CDR3 has 18 residues. The V segment lost 4 bases and the J segment 0 bases; nucleotides outside the gene matches: 12. Germline lookup yields CDR1 DFQATT and CDR2 SNEGSKA (reference sequence). CDR3 nucleotides: TGCAGTGCTAACCCCGGGAAGGGACAGGGGGCTTTGAACACTGAAGCTTTCTTT. Translation: CSANPGKGQGALNTEAFF.

This clonotype was seen repeatedly, ten times or more. The chain employs TRBV4-2 and TRBJ1-2, with D possibly matching TRBD1 (6 bases). The CDR3 consists of 14 residues. Trimming pared 0 bases from V and 10 bases from J, leaving 15 bases between. Germline V gene lookup returns CDR1 LGHNA and CDR2 YNFKEQ. CDR3: CASSQDPDRGTYTF. The CDR3 DNA sequence: TGTGCCAGCAGCCAAGACCCGGACAGAGGAACCTACACCTTC.

This clonotype has at least ten counts. V and J are TRBV20-1 and TRBJ2-7; D gene uncertain. CDR1 is DFQATT and CDR2 is SNEGSKA in the germline V gene (reference sequence). The CDR3 is 11 amino acids. The V and J ends lost 6 bases and 3 bases respectively, with 9 bases between them. The CDR3 coding sequence is TGCAGTGCCCCAACCGGCTACGAGCAGTACTTC. It encodes CSAPTGYEQYF.

This clonotype was seen many times. The chain has TRBV24-1 and TRBJ2-5, with 9 bases that match TRBD1. The V segment lost 9 bases and the J segment 0 bases; nucleotides outside the gene matches: 4. The CDR3 length is 14 residues. CDR1 is KGHDR, CDR2 SFDVKD, per germline. The CDR3 sequence is CATSQGAYQETQYF. The CDR3 coding sequence is TGTGCCACCTCACAGGGGGCGTACCAAGAGACCCAGTACTTC.

This clonotype appeared a single time. The chain employs TRBV11-2 and TRBJ2-5; 11 bases agree with TRBD2. Germline assignment: CDR1 SGHAT and CDR2 FQNNGV. V lost 5 bases to trimming and J lost 3 bases; unmatched junction nucleotides: 11. This CDR3 has 17 amino acids. CDR3 residues: CASSPGTSGEGEETQYF. CDR3 DNA sequence: TGTGCCAGCAGCCCAGGGACTAGCGGAGAGGGGGAAGAGACCCAGTACTTC. Combining the CDR3 with reference TRBV11-2 and TRBJ2-5 gives the whole variable domain EAGVAQSPRYKIIEKRQSVAFWCNPISGHATLYWYQQILGQGPKLLIQFQNNGVVDDSQLPKDRFSAERLKGVDSTLKIQPAKLEDSAVYLCASSPGTSGEGEETQYFGPGTRLLVL.

This clonotype was counted at least ten times. The DNA of the CDR3 is TGTGCCAGCTCACCACCAGACGCTCTGTGGAATCAGCCCCAGCATTTT. Translating gives CASSPPDALWNQPQHF. The chain uses TRBV18 and TRBJ1-5, with no clear D. CDR3 size: 16 residues. The germline V gene encodes CDR1 KGHSH and CDR2 LQKENI. With 0 bases removed from V and 4 bases from J, the gap between germline ends came to 13 bases.

Ten or more counts support this clonotype. The chain uses TRBV12-3 or TRBV12-4 and TRBJ1-6; no reliable D call. Trimming stripped 7 bases from V and 10 bases from J, with 8 bases between. This CDR3 is 11 amino acids long. The chain's CDR3 is CASTGGSPLHF. The CDR3 DNA is TGTGCCAGCACGGGTGGCTCACCCCTCCACTTT.

V is TRBV20-1 and J is TRBJ1-1; 7 bases fit TRBD1. Germline V gene data show CDR1 as DFQATT and CDR2 as SNEGSKA (reference sequence). This CDR3 is 13 amino acids long. The V gene end was trimmed by 3 bases and the J gene end by 3 bases; junction bases not matched to a gene: 4. CDR3 DNA sequence: TGCAGTGCTAGGGCCCAGGGGGACACTGAAGCTTTCTTT. Its protein product is CSARAQGDTEAFF.

The rearrangement joins TRBV12-3 or TRBV12-4 to TRBJ1-5; D unclear. This CDR3 is 13 amino acids long. The germline V and J ends were trimmed by 3 bases and 12 bases, with 15 bases remaining between them. In DNA form, the CDR3 reads TGTGCCAGCAGTTTCAGTAGCGGCCGTCGCCAGCATTTT. It codes for CASSFSSGRRQHF.

This clonotype was observed many times. The J gene is TRBJ1-1, the V gene TRBV19; tentative D call: TRBD1 (6 bases). V lost 4 bases and J 4 bases, leaving 13 bases between the germline ends. Per the germline V gene, CDR1 is LNHDA and CDR2 is SQIVND (reference sequence). This CDR3 region has 14 residues. Here the CDR3 reads CASSSFGGATEAFF. The CDR3, as DNA: TGTGCCAGTAGTAGTTTTGGGGGGGCCACTGAAGCTTTCTTT.

The V gene is TRBV20-1, the J gene TRBJ2-3; D is possibly TRBD2 (6 bases). The V gene lost 4 bases and the J gene lost 1 base, with 12 bases spanning the gap. Germline values: CDR1 DFQATT, CDR2 SNEGSKA (reference sequence). The CDR3 length is 14 residues. In DNA form, the CDR3 reads TGCAGTGCTATTAGCGGAGGGCGCACAGATACGCAGTATTTT. This sequence encodes CSAISGGRTDTQYF.